These 26 T cell receptor beta chains were all obtained from the same sample, sequenced in a study of blood T cell repertoires in COVID-19 (dated by TCRdb to about 2020). Libraries came from the immunoSEQ multiplex PCR assay. TCRdb limited this immuneACCESS table to in-frame rearrangements with V and J called. A share of clones is missing; checked studies link under half to unresolved V genes, and the rest is unexplained. Counted in this sample were more than 150,000 clones; around 79% of them appeared once. Of the sample, approximately 15% is held by the ten largest clones. Sequencing was done on a sample of peripheral blood. The source of these receptors is a man in his fifties or sixties with active or convalescent COVID-19.

The chain links TRBV18 to TRBJ2-5; 9 bases are shared with TRBD2. The CDR3 is 15 residues long. J gave up 1 base and V 3 bases, and 3 bases lay outside the gene matches. Germline CDR1 is KGHSH and CDR2 is LQKENI. CDR3 DNA sequence: TGTGCCAGCTCACCCCGGACTAGCGCCCAAGAGACCCAGTACTTC. As protein: CASSPRTSAQETQYF.

The chain recombines TRBV28 with TRBJ1-1; a weak D match, TRBD1 (5 bases). Germline values: CDR1 MDHEN, CDR2 SYDVKM. This CDR3 is built from 10 residues. The V end lost 4 bases, the J end lost 11 bases, and 8 bases lay between the germline ends. Here the CDR3 DNA reads TGTGCCAGCAGTTCAGGGTTTGCTTTCTTT. It translates to CASSSGFAFF.

The chain recombines TRBV3-1 (or the pseudogene TRBV3-2) with TRBJ1-2; no clear D. This CDR3 contains 14 residues. Germline CDR1 and CDR2: LGHDT and YNNKEL (reference sequence). V lost 2 bases, J lost 4 bases, and 11 bases lay in between. CDR3 sequence reads: CASSQSLPVYGYTF. The CDR3, as DNA: TGTGCCAGCAGCCAATCTCTACCTGTCTATGGCTACACCTTC.

The chain has TRBV19 and TRBJ2-2; possible D gene TRBD2, 5 bases. V shed 1 base and J shed 7 bases, with 10 bases lying between them. The CDR3 contains 14 residues. Germline V gene sequence: CDR1 LNHDA, CDR2 SQIVND (reference sequence). The CDR3 reads CASSIVASGGELFF. The DNA of the CDR3 is TGTGCCAGTAGTATAGTTGCAAGCGGCGGGGAGCTGTTTTTT. Full variable domain (outside the CDR3, taken from reference TRBV19 and TRBJ2-2): DGGITQSPKYLFRKEGQNVTLSCEQNLNHDAMYWYRQDPGQGLRLIYYSQIVNDFQKGDIAEGYSVSREKKESFPLTVTSAQKNPTAFYLCASSIVASGGELFFGEGSRLTVL.

The chain couples TRBV19 to TRBJ1-1; D is ambiguous. The CDR3 sequence is 17 residues long. Per germline, CDR1 LNHDA and CDR2 SQIVND (reference sequence). The V and J ends lost 2 bases and 2 bases respectively, with 18 bases between them. The CDR3 spells CASSIIAGPYINTEAFF. The CDR3 nucleotides read TGTGCCAGTAGTATAATCGCGGGTCCTTATATAAACACTGAAGCTTTCTTT. The full variable domain, with the rest looked up from reference TRBV19 and TRBJ1-1, is DGGITQSPKYLFRKEGQNVTLSCEQNLNHDAMYWYRQDPGQGLRLIYYSQIVNDFQKGDIAEGYSVSREKKESFPLTVTSAQKNPTAFYLCASSIIAGPYINTEAFFGQGTRLTVV.

V is TRBV27 and J is TRBJ2-7; TRBD2 aligns across 7 bases. This CDR3 is 13 amino acids long. The V gene end was trimmed by 5 bases and the J gene end by 5 bases; junction bases not matched to a gene: 6. The V gene's germline CDR1 is MNHEY and CDR2 SMNVEV (reference sequence). CDR3 in amino acids: CASSPREGHEQYF. CDR3 in DNA: TGTGCCAGCAGTCCCAGGGAGGGCCACGAGCAGTACTTC.

The CDR3 DNA is TGTGCAAGTCGACAGCCTTACGAGCAGTACTTC. As protein: CASRQPYEQYF. This chain uses TRBV12-2 with TRBJ2-7; the table assigns TRBD1, which was not confirmed against the DNA. TRBV12-2 is shown as a pseudogene. The CDR3 is made up of 11 amino acids.

The rearrangement joins TRBV3-1 (or the pseudogene TRBV3-2) to TRBJ1-3; D ambiguous. The CDR3 runs 16 residues. Germline-derived CDR1 and CDR2 are LGHDT and YNNKEL (reference sequence). Trimming shortened V by 1 base and J by 0 bases, and 10 bases separated the two germline ends. The CDR3 region has the DNA TGTGCCAGCAGCCAAGTACTCCTCGGCTCTGGAAACACCATATATTTT. This gives the protein CASSQVLLGSGNTIYF.

As DNA, the CDR3 is TGCGCCAGCAGCTTCCAAGGGGCCGAGCAGTACTTC. This translates into CASSFQGAEQYF. The rearrangement uses TRBV5-1 and TRBJ2-7, with D perhaps TRBD1 (5 bases). The CDR3 has 12 residues. The V and J ends lost 2 bases and 6 bases respectively, with 9 bases between them. The germline CDR1 and CDR2 sequences are SGHRS and YFSETQ.

The chain uses TRBV5-1 and TRBJ1-4; weak D call: TRBD1 (6 bases). Germline V gene sequence: CDR1 SGHRS, CDR2 YFSETQ. CDR3 size: 19 residues. Trimming cost V 4 bases and J 0 bases, with 22 bases left between them. In DNA form, the CDR3 reads TGCGCCAGCAGCGTCGGGACAACTCGGCTACTGGCAACTAATGAAAAACTGTTTTTT. This sequence encodes CASSVGTTRLLATNEKLFF.

The CDR3 sequence: CASSLGGFNTIYF. CDR3 bases: TGTGCCAGCAGCTTAGGAGGGTTTAACACCATATATTTT. V and J are TRBV7-2 and TRBJ1-3; D is unclear. The germline V and J ends were trimmed by 1 base and 7 bases, with 8 bases remaining between them. Germline V gives CDR1 SGHTA, CDR2 FQGNSA. This CDR3 is 13 amino acids long.

The chain links TRBV5-1 to TRBJ1-2; 8 nucleotides line up with TRBD1. The CDR3 loop spans 15 amino acids. Trimming took 1 base from V and 4 from J; bases not matched to a gene: 6. The germline V gene encodes CDR1 SGHRS and CDR2 YFSETQ. The CDR3 spells CASSLPGGASYGYTF. The DNA for the CDR3 is TGCGCCAGCAGCTTGCCAGGGGGCGCCTCCTATGGCTACACCTTC.

This clone was seen only a few times. The genes are TRBV18 and TRBJ1-2, with 7 bases aligning to TRBD1. The V gene end was trimmed by 3 bases and the J gene end by 3 bases; junction bases not matched to a gene: 7. This CDR3 comprises 15 residues. Germline-derived CDR1 and CDR2 are KGHSH and LQKENI. The CDR3 loop reads CASSPTKGGDYGYTF. In DNA form, the CDR3 reads TGTGCCAGCTCACCCACTAAAGGGGGCGACTATGGCTACACCTTC.

V is TRBV27 and J is TRBJ1-4; 9 bases are shared with TRBD1. The CDR3 runs 17 residues. J gave up 7 bases and V 5 bases, and 14 bases lay outside the gene matches. Looked up from germline, CDR1 is MNHEY and CDR2 is SMNVEV (reference sequence). The DNA of the CDR3 is TGTGCCAGCAGTCCTCCGGGACAGGGAATGTATCGTGAAAAACTGTTTTTT. Translating gives CASSPPGQGMYREKLFF.

V usage is TRBV6-1 and J usage is TRBJ2-3; 9 bases agree with TRBD2. The CDR3 is 16 amino acids. V trimming: 3 bases; J trimming: 9 bases; junction bases outside the gene matches: 13. The germline gives CDR1 MNHNS, CDR2 SASEGT. The CDR3 DNA follows: TGTGCCAGCAGTGATGTTGCAGCGGGGGGCCCAAAAACGCAGTATTTT. Translated: CASSDVAAGGPKTQYF.

The CDR3 nucleotides read TGTGCCAGCCGCCCCGCCATTAGAAACACTGAAGCTTTCTTT. Residues: CASRPAIRNTEAFF. V is TRBV19 and J is TRBJ1-1; D gene unclear. There are 14 residues in the CDR3. V lost 9 bases and J 2 bases, leaving 16 bases between the germline ends. Germline loops: CDR1 LNHDA, CDR2 SQIVND (reference sequence).

The J gene is TRBJ2-3, the V gene TRBV7-3; D is ambiguous. V was clipped by 1 base and J by 5 bases, with 7 bases between them. Per germline, CDR1 SGHTA and CDR2 FQGTGA. The CDR3 is 13 residues long. CDR3 bases: TGTGCCAGCAGCTTAAGACGACAAGATACGCAGTATTTT. Translating it yields CASSLRRQDTQYF.

The V call is TRBV15, the J call TRBJ1-2; tentative D call: TRBD1 (6 bases). Germline CDR1 and CDR2: LNHNV and YYDKDF (reference sequence). The CDR3 runs to 16 residues. With 5 bases removed from V and 6 bases from J, the gap between germline ends came to 22 bases. CDR3 sequence reads: CATSPPGQLLHNGYTF. DNA of the CDR3: TGTGCCACCAGCCCACCGGGACAACTTCTCCACAATGGCTACACCTTC.

This clone was seen ten or more times. This chain links TRBV6-5 with TRBJ1-2; TRBD1 might be the D (5 bases). CDR3 length equals 15 residues. Germline V gene sequence: CDR1 MNHEY, CDR2 SVGAGI. V was shortened by 7 bases and J by 4 bases, with 19 bases between the two germline ends. The DNA of the CDR3 is TGTGCCAGCATGATGAGGCAGGGATCCTTCTATGGCTACACCTTC. This translates into CASMMRQGSFYGYTF.

This chain joins TRBV7-6 and TRBJ2-7; 7 nucleotides line up with TRBD2. V shed 0 bases, J shed 1 base, and the junction held 6 bases outside the gene matches. This CDR3 is built from 16 residues. Germline V lookup: CDR1 SGHVS, CDR2 FNYEAQ. The CDR3 loop reads CASSLAGGSLSYEQYF. The CDR3 nucleotides are TGTGCCAGCAGCTTAGCCGGCGGGAGTTTGTCCTACGAGCAGTACTTC.

This sequence joins TRBV6-5 and TRBJ1-3, with D maybe TRBD1 (6 bases). The CDR3 sequence is 13 residues long. The V end lost 2 bases, the J end lost 7 bases, and 9 bases lay between the germline ends. Germline CDR1 MNHEY, CDR2 SVGAGI. CDR3 sequence: CASSYRQGNTIYF. In DNA form, the CDR3 reads TGTGCCAGCAGTTACCGGCAGGGGAACACCATATATTTT.

The rearrangement links TRBV5-5 to TRBJ2-2, with D possibly matching TRBD2 (5 bases). The CDR3 extends over 16 amino acids. The V end was cut by 0 bases, the J end by 6 bases, with 15 bases between. Germline CDR1 and CDR2: SGHKS and YYEKEE (reference sequence). The DNA of the CDR3 is TGTGCCAGCAGCTTGGTACTACGGGAAGGCCCCGGGGAGCTGTTTTTT. This codes for CASSLVLREGPGELFF.

CDR3: CASSLSSGRASGTGELFF. DNA for the CDR3: TGTGCCAGCAGCTTGAGTAGCGGGAGGGCCTCGGGCACCGGGGAGCTGTTTTTT. The rearrangement joins TRBV5-6 to TRBJ2-2, with 11 nucleotides matching TRBD2. Germline trimming cut 1 base from V and 4 bases from J; bases unmatched to any gene: 9. CDR3 length: 18 amino acids. Looked up from germline, CDR1 is SGHDT and CDR2 is YYEEEE. The variable domain in full, with the rest retrieved from reference TRBV5-6 and TRBJ2-2, is DAGVTQSPTHLIKTRGQQVTLRCSPKSGHDTVSWYQQALGQGPQFIFQYYEEEERQRGNFPDRFSGHQFPNYSSELNVNALLLGDSALYLCASSLSSGRASGTGELFFGEGSRLTVL.

This clone appeared a few times. The chain uses TRBV5-8 and TRBJ1-6, with 8 nucleotides matching TRBD1. The CDR3 contains 15 residues. The V segment lost 4 bases and the J segment 5 bases; nucleotides outside the gene matches: 5. CDR1 and CDR2 from the germline V gene are SGHTS and YDEGEE. The CDR3 nucleotides are TGTGCCAGCAGCGGGGACAGGCGTAATAATTCACCCCTCCACTTT. Encoded protein: CASSGDRRNNSPLHF. Supplemented by reference TRBV5-8 and TRBJ1-6, the full variable domain reads EAGVTQSPTHLIKTRGQQATLRCSPISGHTSVYWYQQALGLGLQFLLWYDEGEERNRGNFPPRFSGRQFPNYSSELNVNALELEDSALYLCASSGDRRNNSPLHFGNGTRLTVT.

CDR3 loop: CASMLTGGLNSPLHF. In DNA, the CDR3 is TGTGCCAGCATGTTGACAGGGGGCCTTAATTCACCCCTCCACTTT. V gene TRBV21-1 combines with J gene TRBJ1-6; TRBD1 is taken as the D call from the table, unchecked against the DNA. TRBV21-1 corresponds to a pseudogene. CDR3 length: 15 residues.

The chain joins TRBV15 to TRBJ2-2, with 9 bases lining up with TRBD2. Germline CDR1 and CDR2: LNHNV and YYDKDF (reference sequence). The CDR3 runs to 15 residues. V was pared by 8 bases and J by 6 bases, with 10 bases of the junction left unmatched. The CDR3 spells CATSAGGIVAGELFF. Written as DNA, the CDR3 is TGTGCCACCTCCGCGGGAGGGATTGTGGCCGGGGAGCTGTTTTTT.